What follows is one TCR beta chain and its context. Its antigen is unidentified. The CDR3 has 16 amino acids. V was clipped by 4 bases and J by 4 bases; unmatched bases: 7. The germline V gene has CDR1 WSHSY and CDR2 SAAADI. The sample is drawn from a study of blood T cells in healthy people across ages. Points from the study as a whole: It was found that TCR beta diversity correlated strongly with the percentage of naive T cells. Naive and antigen-experienced cells were not separated, limiting conclusive comparison. Higher diversity, along with more naive CD4+ cells, distinguished long-lived donors from aged donors. Age showed a roughly linear inverse relationship with TCR beta diversity per million T cells.

The use of a sample-barcoded 5' primer and a J-beta primer mix characterized a second PCR of 7 to 11 cycles. TCRdb re-called the 5' RACE reads through MiXCR, storing one row per CDR3 protein. The repertoire holds 1.5 million to 2 million distinct CDR3 sequences, with about 50% as singletons. This sequence was found in a middle-aged woman in good health. Specimen: blood. The chain uses TRBV10-2 and TRBJ2-1; 10 bases map to TRBD2. This CDR3 is CASSAGTSGVYNEQFF. In nucleotides, the CDR3 is TGCGCCAGCAGTGCGGGCACTAGCGGGGTTTACAATGAGCAGTTCTTC.